One sample yielded the 32 T cell receptor beta chains listed below, sequenced in a study of monozygotic twins with inflammatory bowel disease. Following a re-call of the 5' RACE reads, TCRdb has one entry per CDR3 protein and lacks DNA. Its listing shows around 380,000 distinct CDR3 sequences. Sequencing was carried out using blood. These receptor sequences come from a human donor with ulcerative colitis or Crohn's disease, or a healthy co-twin of an affected twin (not recorded which).

The chain has TRBV7-9 and TRBJ2-3; TCRdb indicates TRBD2, and absent DNA this call remains unverified. Germline V gene data show CDR1 as SEHNR and CDR2 as FQNEAQ (reference sequence). The CDR3 consists of 16 residues. CDR3 region: CASSSLAGGREDTQYF.

This rearrangement joins TRBV3-1 to TRBJ2-7; TCRdb reports TRBD2, a call that lacks DNA to check it against. The CDR3 consists of 15 residues. Looked up from germline, CDR1 is LGHDT and CDR2 is YNNKEL (reference sequence). CDR3 amino acids: CASSFRGSGSYEQYF.

The chain couples TRBV4-1 to TRBJ2-7; TCRdb's assignment of TRBD2 cannot be checked, as there is no DNA. The germline V gene encodes CDR1 MGHRA and CDR2 YSYEKL. This CDR3 is 14 amino acids long. The chain's CDR3 is CASSQVGSGRAQYF.

This chain joins TRBV15 and TRBJ2-3; TCRdb lists TRBD2, though no DNA is available to test this call. Per germline, CDR1 LNHNV and CDR2 YYDKDF (reference sequence). The CDR3 sequence is 13 residues long. The CDR3 loop reads CATSPQVGDTQYF.

The genes are TRBV5-1 and TRBJ1-1. The CDR3 is made up of 15 amino acids. CDR1 and CDR2 (germline): SGHRS, YFSETQ. The CDR3 is CASRQMTVSNTEAFF.

The chain recombines TRBV20-1 with TRBJ2-4; no DNA is available, so the TRBD2 call from TCRdb remains unchecked. The length of the CDR3 is 16 residues. Germline V CDR1 and CDR2: DFQATT, SNEGSKA (reference sequence). The CDR3 protein is CSAIGTSGAAEGVQYF.

The gene calls are TRBV7-9 and TRBJ1-1; TCRdb calls TRBD1, which cannot be checked without DNA. The germline CDR1 and CDR2 sequences are SEHNR and FQNEAQ (reference sequence). The CDR3 loop spans 14 amino acids. CDR3 amino acids: CASSPGQMNTEAFF.

This chain connects TRBV7-9 to TRBJ2-1; as DNA is missing, the TRBD2 call by TCRdb cannot be tested. The CDR3 covers 17 residues. In germline, CDR1 is SEHNR, CDR2 FQNEAQ (reference sequence). CDR3 in amino acids: CASSFLLAGRPYNEQFF.

V usage is TRBV12-3 or TRBV12-4 and J usage is TRBJ1-2; TCRdb proposes TRBD1, but this gene call is untestable without DNA. The length of the CDR3 is 14 residues. The CDR3 sequence is CASSPGTVTHGYTF.

The chain recombines TRBV20-1 with TRBJ1-5. The CDR3 consists of 12 residues. Germline CDR1 and CDR2: DFQATT and SNEGSKA (reference sequence). The CDR3 is CSARASTQPQHF.

The V call is TRBV29-1, the J call TRBJ2-1. CDR1 and CDR2 from the germline V gene are SQVTM and ANQGSEA. The CDR3 contains 12 residues. Here the CDR3 reads CSVEWDTNEQFF.

The V and J genes are TRBV20-1 and TRBJ2-3; TCRdb names TRBD2, which stays unverified in the absence of DNA. CDR3 size: 16 residues. Germline assignment: CDR1 DFQATT and CDR2 SNEGSKA (reference sequence). The CDR3 protein is CSAGLPGKGSTDTQYF.

The V gene is TRBV5-1, the J gene TRBJ1-4; TCRdb proposes TRBD1, but this gene call is untestable without DNA. Germline V lookup: CDR1 SGHRS, CDR2 YFSETQ. This CDR3 region has 16 residues. The CDR3 loop reads CASSWGQGATNEKLFF.

This chain connects TRBV20-1 to TRBJ2-2. Germline CDR1 is DFQATT and CDR2 is SNEGSKA (reference sequence). CDR3 length: 14 amino acids. This CDR3 is CSALSVLNTGELFF.

The V gene is TRBV27, the J gene TRBJ2-1; TCRdb selects TRBD1, and the lack of DNA leaves this call unchecked. Germline-derived CDR1 and CDR2 are MNHEY and SMNVEV (reference sequence). The CDR3 length is 15 residues. The CDR3 sequence is CASSDGTGGYNEQFF.

The chain carries TRBV18 and TRBJ2-1; TCRdb designates TRBD2, a call that cannot be tested without DNA. Per germline, CDR1 KGHSH and CDR2 LQKENI. The CDR3 contains 15 residues. CDR3 in amino acids: CASSATGGRINEQFF.

The V gene is TRBV28, the J gene TRBJ2-2; TCRdb outputs TRBD2, but without DNA this stays unchecked. The germline gives CDR1 MDHEN, CDR2 SYDVKM. This CDR3 spans 14 amino acids. The CDR3 is CASNGALNTGELFF.

The CDR3 is CASSQDRRVFGPSYEQYF. The chain recombines TRBV4-2 with TRBJ2-7; no DNA is available, so the TRBD2 call from TCRdb remains unchecked. This CDR3 has 18 amino acids. CDR1 is LGHNA and CDR2 is YNFKEQ in the germline V gene.

The chain carries TRBV18 and TRBJ2-1; the TRBD1 assignment by TCRdb is unverifiable without DNA. The germline gives CDR1 KGHSH, CDR2 LQKENI. The CDR3 has 13 residues. CDR3 loop: CASSGQIANEQFF.

This chain connects TRBV27 to TRBJ2-5; the TRBD1 assignment by TCRdb is unverifiable without DNA. Germline V CDR1 and CDR2: MNHEY, SMNVEV (reference sequence). This CDR3 region has 16 residues. CDR3 residues: CASSLSTAGRLMTQYF.

The chain couples TRBV20-1 to TRBJ2-1; TCRdb proposes TRBD2, but this gene call is untestable without DNA. The CDR3 runs to 13 residues. The germline gives CDR1 DFQATT, CDR2 SNEGSKA (reference sequence). CDR3: CSASYGLAGEQFF.

The chain couples TRBV5-1 to TRBJ2-7; TCRdb reports TRBD1, a call that lacks DNA to check it against. This CDR3 spans 15 amino acids. Germline V gene lookup returns CDR1 SGHRS and CDR2 YFSETQ. Here the CDR3 reads CASTPQGYVGDEQYF. Filled out from reference TRBV5-1 and TRBJ2-7, the complete variable domain reads KAGVTQTPRYLIKTRGQQVTLSCSPISGHRSVSWYQQTPGQGLQFLFEYFSETQRNKGNFPGRFSGRQFSNSRSEMNVSTLELGDSALYLCASTPQGYVGDEQYFGPGTRLTVT.

V usage is TRBV6-5 and J usage is TRBJ1-4; TCRdb outputs TRBD1, but without DNA this stays unchecked. Germline-derived CDR1 and CDR2 are MNHEY and SVGAGI. The CDR3 runs 16 residues. The CDR3 loop is CASSYSWTTTNEKLFF.

The chain employs TRBV12-3 or TRBV12-4 and TRBJ1-6; TCRdb lists TRBD1, though no DNA is available to test this call. The CDR3 is made up of 13 amino acids. CDR3: CASSRGTGSPLHF.

The rearrangement uses TRBV9 and TRBJ2-7; checking the TCRdb D call of TRBD2 is not possible without DNA. The CDR3 consists of 15 residues. CDR1 and CDR2 (germline): SGDLS, YYNGEE. This CDR3 is CASSVASGRNYEQYF.

V usage is TRBV12-3 or TRBV12-4 and J usage is TRBJ2-3; as DNA is missing, the TRBD2 call by TCRdb cannot be tested. The CDR3 extends over 14 amino acids. CDR3 sequence: CASSSTSGPDTQYF.

V usage is TRBV6-1 and J usage is TRBJ2-3; TCRdb picks TRBD1, but there is no DNA to check that call. The CDR3 runs 15 residues. Per germline, CDR1 MNHNS and CDR2 SASEGT. The CDR3: CASSEIPRGTDTQYF.

V and J are TRBV12-3 or TRBV12-4 and TRBJ1-2; TCRdb's D call, TRBD1, is unchecked because there is no DNA. The CDR3 sequence is 15 residues long. The CDR3: CASSFQTATYYGYTF.

The CDR3 sequence: CASSLGRAMGDGELFF. The chain couples TRBV19 to TRBJ2-2; TCRdb calls TRBD2, which cannot be checked without DNA. This CDR3 is built from 16 residues. Germline V gene lookup returns CDR1 LNHDA and CDR2 SQIVND (reference sequence).

The J gene is TRBJ2-1, the V gene TRBV20-1; absent DNA, TCRdb's TRBD2 call cannot be checked. The CDR3 extends over 13 amino acids. The V gene's germline CDR1 is DFQATT and CDR2 SNEGSKA (reference sequence). CDR3: CSVKLGPYPKQFF.

This chain connects TRBV7-9 to TRBJ1-1; checking the TCRdb D call of TRBD1 is not possible without DNA. Germline V gene sequence: CDR1 SEHNR, CDR2 FQNEAQ (reference sequence). The CDR3 consists of 14 residues. Here the CDR3 reads CASSLNPGNTEAFF.

The J gene is TRBJ2-1, the V gene TRBV10-3. Germline V lookup: CDR1 ENHRY, CDR2 SYGVKD. The CDR3 has 12 amino acids. The chain's CDR3 is CAISESTHEQFF.